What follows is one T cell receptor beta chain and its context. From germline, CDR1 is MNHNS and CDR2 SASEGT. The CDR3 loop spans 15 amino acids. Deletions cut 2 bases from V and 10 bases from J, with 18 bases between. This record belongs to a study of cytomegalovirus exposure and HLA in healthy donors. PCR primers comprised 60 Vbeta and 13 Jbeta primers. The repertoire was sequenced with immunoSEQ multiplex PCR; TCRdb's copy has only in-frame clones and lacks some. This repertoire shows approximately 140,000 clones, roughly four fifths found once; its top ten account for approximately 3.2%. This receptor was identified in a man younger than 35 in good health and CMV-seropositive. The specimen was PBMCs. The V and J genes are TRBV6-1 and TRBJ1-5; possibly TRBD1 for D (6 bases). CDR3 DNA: TGTGCCAGCAGTGAAATGGTTGACAGTGGGGGCCCCCAGCATTTT. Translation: CASSEMVDSGGPQHF.